The 12 T cell receptor beta chains below come from one sample, sequenced in a study of T-cell reconstitution after alpha-beta-depleted transplantation in children. Preparation of the TCRbeta library involved a method that used unique molecular identifiers. TCRdb reanalysed the PCR reads using MiXCR and keeps one entry per CDR3 protein. There are 200,000 to 300,000 distinct CDR3 sequences in the sample; roughly a quarter occur only once, and about 5% lies in the top ten. This specimen was PBMCs, mostly from graft donor cells, taken 360 days after TCRalphabeta/CD19-depleted stem cell transplant. Source of these receptors: a female patient between 2 and 10 years old who had a stem cell transplant for congenital amegakaryocytic thrombocytopenia, so the T cells may come from the graft donor.

The chain links TRBV5-1 to TRBJ2-7, with 12 bases that match TRBD2. Germline V gene sequence: CDR1 SGHRS, CDR2 YFSETQ. V shed 4 bases, J shed 1 base, and the junction held 3 bases outside the gene matches. CDR3 length equals 15 residues. The CDR3 nucleotides are TGCGCCAGCAGCACTAGCGGGGGGACTTCCTACGAGCAGTACTTC. This translates into CASSTSGGTSYEQYF.

The chain employs TRBV6-5 and TRBJ1-3; no clear D. This CDR3 spans 15 amino acids. V was cut by 4 bases and J by 0 bases, with 10 bases left in between. The germline V gene has CDR1 MNHEY and CDR2 SVGAGI. In DNA form, the CDR3 reads TGTGCCAGCAGTTCCGCGGCGTCCTCTGGAAACACCATATATTTT. Translating gives CASSSAASSGNTIYF.

This chain uses TRBV28 with TRBJ1-1, with TRBD1 as a possible D gene (5 bases). Germline V CDR1 and CDR2: MDHEN, SYDVKM. V was cut by 4 bases and J by 0 bases, with 6 bases left in between. The CDR3 contains 13 residues. CDR3 sequence (DNA): TGTGCCAGCAGTTGGGGGATGAACACTGAAGCTTTCTTT. It translates to CASSWGMNTEAFF.

The chain employs TRBV10-3 and TRBJ2-5; TRBD2 matches at 9 bases. This CDR3 contains 16 residues. Germline-derived CDR1 and CDR2 are ENHRY and SYGVKD. Trimming removed 3 bases from V and 7 bases from J; junction bases left unmatched: 12. This CDR3 reads CAISEVSGGSPGTQYF. Here the CDR3 DNA reads TGTGCCATCAGTGAAGTGAGCGGGGGGTCCCCGGGGACCCAGTACTTC.

This clonotype showed up just a few times. The rearrangement uses TRBV7-9 and TRBJ2-2; 8 nucleotides line up with TRBD1. V lost 5 bases to trimming and J lost 6 bases; unmatched junction nucleotides: 11. Germline V CDR1 and CDR2: SEHNR, FQNEAQ (reference sequence). This CDR3 region has 16 residues. The CDR3 coding sequence is TGTGCCAGCAGCGTCCGCGGGACAGGCGATTCCGGGGAGCTGTTTTTT. Amino acid sequence: CASSVRGTGDSGELFF.

CDR3 nucleotides: TGCGCCAGCAGCGACTTACGGGCCGTGGACGAGCAGTACTTC. Its protein product is CASSDLRAVDEQYF. The J gene is TRBJ2-7, the V gene TRBV5-1; D not certain. V lost 4 bases, J lost 5 bases, and 16 bases lay in between. Germline-derived CDR1 and CDR2 are SGHRS and YFSETQ. The CDR3 length is 14 residues.

This chain uses TRBV9 with TRBJ2-7, with TRBD1 matching over 8 bases. V trimming: 1 base; J trimming: 2 bases; junction bases outside the gene matches: 8. CDR3 length: 16 residues. Germline V gene sequence: CDR1 SGDLS, CDR2 YYNGEE. Written as DNA, the CDR3 is TGTGCCAGCAGCGTAACCGGCGGGACAGGAGCCTACGAGCAGTACTTC. Translated, it gives CASSVTGGTGAYEQYF.

In its sample, this clonotype was seen a few times. This chain connects TRBV4-1 to TRBJ2-5, with TRBD2 identical over 8 bases. V lost 0 bases and J lost 5; bases outside the gene matches: 11. From germline, CDR1 is MGHRA and CDR2 YSYEKL. The CDR3 contains 17 residues. The CDR3, as DNA: TGCGCCAGCAGCCAAGATTGGGGCCGGGGGGGCCCGGAGACCCAGTACTTC. It is translated as CASSQDWGRGGPETQYF.

This clonotype was detected ten times or more. The genes are TRBV12-3 or TRBV12-4 and TRBJ2-5, with a tentative D call TRBD1 (6 bases). The CDR3 covers 13 residues. Trimming took 5 bases from V and 4 from J, leaving 11 bases between them. Written as DNA, the CDR3 is TGTGCCAGCAGTGTTCAGGGGCGAGAGACCCAGTACTTC. Encoded protein: CASSVQGRETQYF.

Many counts were recorded for this clonotype. This chain joins TRBV13 and TRBJ2-3, with 9 bases that match TRBD2. The CDR3 has 16 residues. The germline gives CDR1 PRHDT, CDR2 FYEKMQ (reference sequence). J lost 3 bases, V lost 4 bases, and 8 bases had no gene match. The CDR3 sequence: CASSSAAGGWTDTQYF. The DNA for the CDR3 is TGTGCCAGCAGCTCCGCAGCGGGGGGCTGGACAGATACGCAGTATTTT.

CDR3 DNA sequence: TGCAGTGCTAGATCTCCCTACGGGATATCCTACAATGAGCAGTTCTTC. It translates to CSARSPYGISYNEQFF. V usage is TRBV20-1 and J usage is TRBJ2-1, with D possibly being TRBD2 (5 bases). The CDR3 contains 16 residues. The germline V gene encodes CDR1 DFQATT and CDR2 SNEGSKA (reference sequence). V was pared by 2 bases and J by 1 base, with 15 bases between.

This clonotype was seen a handful of times. The V and J genes are TRBV5-1 and TRBJ2-7; perhaps D is TRBD1 or TRBD2 (5 bases each). Germline V gives CDR1 SGHRS, CDR2 YFSETQ. V gave up 1 base and J gave up 2 bases, with 13 bases separating them. CDR3 length equals 15 residues. As DNA, the CDR3 is TGCGCCAGCAGCTTGTCGGGGACCCCCGCCTACGAGCAGTACTTC. Its protein product is CASSLSGTPAYEQYF.